Each of the 4 T cell receptor beta chains below was sequenced from the same sample in a study of CD8 T cells in Susac syndrome. The authors reverse transcribed roughly 0.5 to 1 ug RNA with random hexamers. Each CDR3 protein is one row after TCRdb ran MiXCR on the immunoSEQ multiplex PCR reads. The sample holds just over 150,000 distinct CDR3 sequences; around 95% are singletons and the top ten take roughly 0.15%. Sequenced: CD4+ T cells from PBMCs. All receptors come from a human donor with Susac syndrome.

This clonotype was seen a few times. The genes are TRBV12-3 or TRBV12-4 and TRBJ1-1; D is ambiguous. V lost 6 bases and J 1 base, leaving 3 bases between the germline ends. This CDR3 has 11 amino acids. CDR3 sequence reads: CASRRNTEAFF. CDR3 in DNA: TGTGCCAGCAGACGGAACACTGAAGCTTTCTTT.

The genes are TRBV4-1 and TRBJ2-2, with 9 bases fitting TRBD2. The CDR3 covers 18 residues. The germline V gene encodes CDR1 MGHRA and CDR2 YSYEKL. After removal of 1 base from V and 7 bases from J, the junction contained 13 bases not matched to a gene. CDR3 DNA: TGCGCCAGCAGCCAAGGACTAGGGACTAGCCGAGATAACGGGGAGCTGTTTTTT. Residues: CASSQGLGTSRDNGELFF.

The chain employs TRBV9 and TRBJ2-7; perhaps TRBD1 as D (5 bases). The V and J ends lost 0 bases and 1 base respectively, with 8 bases between them. The CDR3 is 14 amino acids. Germline CDR1 is SGDLS and CDR2 is YYNGEE. As DNA, the CDR3 is TGTGCCAGCAGCGTAGGGACAAAGTCCTACGAGCAGTACTTC. Translated, it gives CASSVGTKSYEQYF. The whole variable domain, filled in from reference TRBV9 and TRBJ2-7, reads DSGVTQTPKHLITATGQRVTLRCSPRSGDLSVYWYQQSLDQGLQFLIQYYNGEERAKGNILERFSAQQFPDLHSELNLSSLELGDSALYFCASSVGTKSYEQYFGPGTRLTVT.

Written as DNA, the CDR3 is TGTGCCAGCAGTGGTGGACAGGGGATTACCTACGAGCAGTACTTC. It encodes CASSGGQGITYEQYF. The rearrangement joins TRBV25-1 to TRBJ2-7, with 9 positions matching TRBD1. Germline CDR1 MGHDK, CDR2 SYGVNS. CDR3 length: 15 amino acids. Unmatched junction bases numbered 6, after V lost 4 bases and J lost 2 bases.